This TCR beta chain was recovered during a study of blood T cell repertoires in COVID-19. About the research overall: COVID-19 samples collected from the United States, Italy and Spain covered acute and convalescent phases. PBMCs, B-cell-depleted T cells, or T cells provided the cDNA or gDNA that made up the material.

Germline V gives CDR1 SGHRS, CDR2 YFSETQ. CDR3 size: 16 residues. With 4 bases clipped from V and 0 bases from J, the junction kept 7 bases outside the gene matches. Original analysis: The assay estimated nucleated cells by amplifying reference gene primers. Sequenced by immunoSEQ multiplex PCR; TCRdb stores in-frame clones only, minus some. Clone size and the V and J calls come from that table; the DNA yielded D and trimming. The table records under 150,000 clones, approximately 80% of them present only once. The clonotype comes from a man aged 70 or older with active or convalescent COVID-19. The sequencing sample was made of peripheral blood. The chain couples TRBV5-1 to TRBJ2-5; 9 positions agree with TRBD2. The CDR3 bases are TGCGCCAGCAGCCGAGGACTAGCGAGCAACCAAGAGACCCAGTACTTC. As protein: CASSRGLASNQETQYF.